One sample yielded the 5 T cell receptor beta chains listed below, sequenced in a study of blood T cell repertoires in COVID-19. Here immunoSEQ multiplex PCR was the method, and the copy in TCRdb shows in-frame clones only, minus some. The table lists about 170,000 clones, around 82% of them singletons, with about 1.2% in the top ten. The sequencing sample was made of peripheral blood. The receptor source for this set is a man aged 60 to 75 who had recovered from COVID-19.

The chain is built from TRBV5-1 and TRBJ2-3; D is uncertain. The CDR3 is 14 residues long. Per germline, CDR1 SGHRS and CDR2 YFSETQ. The ends were cut back, 4 bases at V and 1 base at J, with 10 bases in the middle. As DNA, the CDR3 is TGCGCCAGCAGCACAACAGACCGCACAGATACGCAGTATTTT. Amino acids: CASSTTDRTDTQYF.

The rearrangement uses TRBV9 and TRBJ2-7; 11 bases are a match to TRBD1. V shed 2 bases, J shed 3 bases, and the junction held 7 bases outside the gene matches. Germline values: CDR1 SGDLS, CDR2 YYNGEE. CDR3 length equals 16 residues. The CDR3 coding sequence is TGTGCCAGCAGCGTCCTTGGACAGGGGGCCTTCTACGAGCAGTACTTC. Encoded protein: CASSVLGQGAFYEQYF.

This clone was recorded only once. CDR3 amino acids: CASSLVGRQHEAFF. CDR3 DNA sequence: TGTGCCAGCAGCTTGGTGGGCCGACAACATGAAGCTTTCTTT. The genes are TRBV5-6 and TRBJ1-1; D ambiguous. This CDR3 has 14 residues. Germline assignment: CDR1 SGHDT and CDR2 YYEEEE. Trimming cost V 0 bases and J 7 bases, with 13 bases left between them.

The chain carries TRBV9 and TRBJ1-4; a possible D gene is TRBD1 (5 bases). Germline V gives CDR1 SGDLS, CDR2 YYNGEE. The CDR3 is made up of 17 amino acids. The V gene lost 4 bases and the J gene lost 0 bases, with 16 bases spanning the gap. The CDR3 DNA sequence: TGTGCCAGCAGCTTTTCCCCGGACACTGCAACTAATGAAAAACTGTTTTTT. Translating gives CASSFSPDTATNEKLFF. Together with reference TRBV9 and TRBJ1-4, the CDR3 gives the full variable domain: DSGVTQTPKHLITATGQRVTLRCSPRSGDLSVYWYQQSLDQGLQFLIQYYNGEERAKGNILERFSAQQFPDLHSELNLSSLELGDSALYFCASSFSPDTATNEKLFFGSGTQLSVL.

The V gene is TRBV6-1, the J gene TRBJ2-7, with D possibly matching TRBD1 (5 bases). Trimming removed 0 bases from V and 4 bases from J, with 13 bases in between. CDR1 is MNHNS and CDR2 is SASEGT in the germline V gene. This CDR3 spans 15 amino acids. The DNA of the CDR3 is TGTGCCAGCAGTGAAGCGCTTACAGGTTCATACGAGCAGTACTTC. This encodes CASSEALTGSYEQYF.